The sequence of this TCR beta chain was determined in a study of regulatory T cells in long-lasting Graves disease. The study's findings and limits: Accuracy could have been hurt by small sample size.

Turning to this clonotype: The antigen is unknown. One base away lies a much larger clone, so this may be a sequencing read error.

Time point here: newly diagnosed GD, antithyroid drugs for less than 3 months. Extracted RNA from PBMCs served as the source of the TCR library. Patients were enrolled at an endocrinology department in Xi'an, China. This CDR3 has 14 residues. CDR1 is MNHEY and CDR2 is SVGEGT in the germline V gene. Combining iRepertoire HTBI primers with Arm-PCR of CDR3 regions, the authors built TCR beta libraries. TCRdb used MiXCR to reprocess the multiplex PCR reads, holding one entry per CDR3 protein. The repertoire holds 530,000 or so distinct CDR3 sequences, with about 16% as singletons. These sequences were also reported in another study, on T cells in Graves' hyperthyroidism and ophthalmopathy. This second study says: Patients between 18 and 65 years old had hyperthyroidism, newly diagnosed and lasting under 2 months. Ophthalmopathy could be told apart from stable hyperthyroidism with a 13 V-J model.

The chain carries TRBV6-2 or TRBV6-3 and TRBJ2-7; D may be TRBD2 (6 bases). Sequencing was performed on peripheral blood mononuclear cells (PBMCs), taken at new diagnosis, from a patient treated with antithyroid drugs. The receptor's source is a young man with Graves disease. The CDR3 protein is CASSYAGIAYEQCF. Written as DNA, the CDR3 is TGTGCCAGCAGTTACGCGGGGATCGCCTACGAGCAGTGCTTC.